This TCR beta chain is from a study of CD8+CD57+ T cells in acquired aplastic anemia. Study context: The sorted CD4+ and CD8+ cells yielded an average approximately 3 ug of DNA.

This clonotype has ten or more counts. Antigen unknown. General observations from the study: Researchers report that some 31 CD8+ CDR3 sequences appeared in both patients and controls.

By flow cytometry, patients selected for sequencing had shown an expansion of CD8+CD57+ cells. The study profiled TCR beta VDJ and CDR3 using genomic DNA as template. TCRdb fed the reads into MiXCR, producing one record per CDR3 protein. The data show 100,000 to 150,000 distinct CDR3 sequences, with about 40% seen just once and around 2.7% held by the top ten. This receptor was obtained from a human donor with aplastic anemia. The sequenced sample consisted of sorted CD4+, CD8+, or CD8+CD57+ T cells (not recorded which) from PBMCs.

Here the CDR3 DNA reads TGTGCCAGCAGCCAAGATTTAAGGCCCGCGGACACCTTC. The encoded protein is CASSQDLRPADTF. The rearrangement joins TRBV4-2 to TRBJ1-2; D is undetermined. The germline V and J ends were trimmed by 0 bases and 12 bases, with 14 bases remaining between them. CDR3 length: 13 amino acids. The V gene's germline CDR1 is LGHNA and CDR2 YNFKEQ.